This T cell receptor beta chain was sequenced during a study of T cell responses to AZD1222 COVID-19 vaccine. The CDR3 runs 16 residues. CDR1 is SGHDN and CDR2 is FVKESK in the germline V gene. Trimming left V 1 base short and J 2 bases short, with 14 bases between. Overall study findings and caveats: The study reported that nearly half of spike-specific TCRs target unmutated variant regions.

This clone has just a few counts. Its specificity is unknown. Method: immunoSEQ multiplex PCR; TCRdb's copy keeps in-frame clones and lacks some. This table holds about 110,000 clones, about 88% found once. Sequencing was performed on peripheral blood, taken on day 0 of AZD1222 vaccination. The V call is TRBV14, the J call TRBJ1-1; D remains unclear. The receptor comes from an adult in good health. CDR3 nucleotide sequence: TGTGCCAGCAGCCAAGGTATGGGTATGGGCAACACTGAAGCTTTCTTT. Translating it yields CASSQGMGMGNTEAFF.